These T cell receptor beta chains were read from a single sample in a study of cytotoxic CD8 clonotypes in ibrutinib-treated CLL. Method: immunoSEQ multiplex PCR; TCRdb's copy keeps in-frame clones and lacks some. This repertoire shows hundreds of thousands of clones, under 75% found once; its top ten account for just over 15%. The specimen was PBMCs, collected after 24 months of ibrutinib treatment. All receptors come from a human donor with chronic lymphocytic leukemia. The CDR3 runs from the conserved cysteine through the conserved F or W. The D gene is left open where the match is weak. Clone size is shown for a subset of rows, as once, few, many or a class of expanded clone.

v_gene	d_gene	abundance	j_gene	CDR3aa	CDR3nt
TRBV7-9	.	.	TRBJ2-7	CASSPITYEQYF	TGTGCCAGCAGCCCCATAACCTACGAGCAGTACTTC
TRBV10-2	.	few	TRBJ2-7	CASSGRGTEQYF	TGCGCCAGCAGTGGTAGGGGGACAGAGCAGTACTTC
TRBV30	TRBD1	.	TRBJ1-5	CAWSRDRSNQPQHF	TGTGCCTGGAGTAGGGACAGGAGCAATCAGCCCCAGCATTTT
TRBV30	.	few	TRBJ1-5	CAWGRDQPQHF	TGTGCCTGGGGTCGGGATCAGCCCCAGCATTTT
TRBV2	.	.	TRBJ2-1	CASSERGGEIYNEQFF	TGTGCCAGCAGTGAAAGAGGCGGAGAAATCTACAATGAGCAGTTCTTC
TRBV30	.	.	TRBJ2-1	CAWTTESSYNEQFF	TGTGCCTGGACTACTGAAAGCTCCTACAATGAGCAGTTCTTC
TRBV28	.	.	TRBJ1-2	CASSPPLEGADYTF	TGTGCCAGCAGTCCTCCTCTTGAAGGAGCCGATTACACCTTC
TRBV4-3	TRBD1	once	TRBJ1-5	CASSQQQGAGQPQHF	TGCGCCAGCAGCCAACAACAGGGGGCGGGACAGCCCCAGCATTTT
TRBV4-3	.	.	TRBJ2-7	CASSHQAESSYEQYF	TGCGCCAGCAGCCACCAAGCGGAAAGCTCCTACGAGCAGTACTTC
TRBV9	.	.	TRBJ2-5	CASTSAGRVFETQYF	TGTGCCAGCACGAGTGCAGGGCGGGTTTTCGAGACCCAGTACTTC
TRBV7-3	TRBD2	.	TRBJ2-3	CASSRGTSGSTDTQYF	TGTGCCAGCAGCCGAGGGACTAGCGGGAGCACAGATACGCAGTATTTT
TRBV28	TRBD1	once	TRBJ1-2	CASSLTGQGDSYGYTF	TGTGCCAGCAGTTTGACCGGACAGGGGGATAGCTATGGCTACACCTTC
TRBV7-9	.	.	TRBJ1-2	CASSLGTTGGYTF	TGTGCCAGCAGCCTTGGGACAACCGGGGGCTACACCTTC
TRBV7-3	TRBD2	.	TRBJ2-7	CASKPASGSYEQYF	TGTGCCAGCAAACCGGCTAGCGGGAGTTACGAGCAGTACTTC
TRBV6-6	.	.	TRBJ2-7	CASTSVSESYEQYF	TGTGCCAGTACCTCCGTGTCTGAGTCCTACGAGCAGTACTTC
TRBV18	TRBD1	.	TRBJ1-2	CASSPPLAGGGYTF	TGTGCCAGCTCACCACCCTTGGCAGGGGGTGGCTACACCTTC
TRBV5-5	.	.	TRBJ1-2	CASSLDRWAGLGYTF	TGTGCCAGCAGCTTGGATAGATGGGCCGGCCTGGGCTACACCTTC
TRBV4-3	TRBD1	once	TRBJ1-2	CASSQDPWDRAGGYTF	TGCGCCAGCAGCCAAGATCCGTGGGACAGGGCAGGTGGCTACACCTTC
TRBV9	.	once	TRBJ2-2	CASSVGGGELFF	TGTGCCAGCAGCGTAGGCGGGGGGGAGCTGTTTTTT
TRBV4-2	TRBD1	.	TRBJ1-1	CASSRRQGNWDTEAFF	TGTGCCAGCAGCCGCCGACAGGGTAATTGGGACACTGAAGCTTTCTTT
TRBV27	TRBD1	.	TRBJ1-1	CASTRTGAVNTEAFF	TGTGCCAGCACAAGGACAGGGGCGGTGAACACTGAAGCTTTCTTT
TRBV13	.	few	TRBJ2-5	CASSSMGVEETQYF	TGTGCCAGCAGCTCGATGGGGGTGGAGGAGACCCAGTACTTC
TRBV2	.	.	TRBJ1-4	CASSLPVLTNEKLFF	TGTGCCAGCAGCCTACCGGTACTTACGAATGAAAAACTGTTTTTT
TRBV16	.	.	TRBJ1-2	CASSQSSEDYGYTF	TGTGCCAGCAGCCAATCGTCAGAAGACTATGGCTACACCTTC